This T cell receptor (beta chain) was identified in a study of T-cell reconstitution after alpha-beta-depleted transplantation in children. Study results and limitations: Alpha-beta T cells about two months after transplant reportedly derived from several hundred expanded graft clones. Fresh T-cell production supplied most of the T-cell counts and diversity seen one year after transplant. Surviving recipient T cells and thymic progenitors produced the high day-60 TCRbeta diversity seen in some patients.

Trimming took off 6 bases at V and 4 bases at J, with 15 bases between the two ends. This CDR3 has 14 residues. CDR1 MDHEN and CDR2 SYDVKM come from the germline V gene. This clonotype has a count of ten or more. Antigen unknown. Using unique molecular identifiers, the investigators prepared the TCRbeta library. TCRdb used MiXCR to reprocess the PCR reads, holding one entry per CDR3 protein. The table shows about 200,000 distinct CDR3 sequences, with 5% to 7.5% occurring only once. The sequencing here drew on PBMCs, taken before TCRalphabeta/CD19-depleted stem cell transplant. The rearrangement joins TRBV28 to TRBJ2-5; tentatively, D is TRBD1 or TRBD2 (5 bases each). This receptor was obtained from a girl under two years old with combined immunodeficiency, due to receive a stem cell transplant. The CDR3 spells CASRGHEGLETQYF. CDR3 in DNA: TGTGCCAGCAGAGGACATGAGGGGCTAGAGACCCAGTACTTC.